Following are 32 T cell receptor beta chains from one sample sequenced in a study of blood T cell repertoires in COVID-19. The assay was immunoSEQ multiplex PCR, and TCRdb's table has in-frame clones only and misses some. The sample lists fewer than 130,000 clones; about 80% were seen once. The sample consisted of peripheral blood. These receptors all stem from a woman of 80 years or more with acute or convalescent COVID-19.

V is TRBV5-6 and J is TRBJ2-5; TRBD1 matches at 10 bases. This CDR3 spans 16 amino acids. Per the germline V gene, CDR1 is SGHDT and CDR2 is YYEEEE. J lost 5 bases, V lost 5 bases, and 12 bases had no gene match. This CDR3 is CASRSPTGGASETQYF. CDR3 nucleotides: TGTGCCAGCAGATCACCGACAGGGGGCGCTTCGGAGACCCAGTACTTC.

The chain is built from TRBV20-1 and TRBJ2-1; 10 bases agree with TRBD2. The V segment lost 3 bases and the J segment 8 bases; nucleotides outside the gene matches: 4. Germline V gene sequence: CDR1 DFQATT, CDR2 SNEGSKA (reference sequence). The CDR3 contains 13 residues. CDR3 coding DNA: TGCAGTGCTAGTAGCGGGGGGCAGGATGAGCAGTTCTTC. It translates to CSASSGGQDEQFF.

This chain's CDR3 is CAWTGYGDSPLHF. Here the CDR3 DNA reads TGTGCCTGGACAGGGTATGGAGATTCACCCCTCCACTTT. J is TRBJ1-6 and V is TRBV30, with a possible D match to TRBD1 (5 bases). The V and J ends lost 4 bases and 8 bases respectively, with 12 bases between them. The CDR3 has 13 residues. Looked up from germline, CDR1 is GTSNPN and CDR2 is SVGIG (reference sequence).

The CDR3 sequence: CASSEAGLDYNEQFF. The CDR3 DNA follows: TGTGCCAGCAGTGAGGCGGGACTGGACTACAATGAGCAGTTCTTC. The chain joins TRBV2 to TRBJ2-1, with D possibly being TRBD2 (6 bases). The CDR3 is 15 residues long. Germline CDR1 SNHLY, CDR2 FYNNEI. The V gene lost 3 bases and the J gene lost 3 bases, with 12 bases spanning the gap.

The J gene is TRBJ2-5, the V gene TRBV7-9, with a possible D match to TRBD2 (5 bases). V dropped 4 bases and J dropped 3 bases, with 9 bases sitting between them. Germline V CDR1 and CDR2: SEHNR, FQNEAQ (reference sequence). CDR3 length equals 13 residues. DNA for the CDR3: TGTGCCAGCAGCTCCGGGAACGAAGAGACCCAGTACTTC. Translation: CASSSGNEETQYF.

CDR3 coding DNA: TGCAGCGTTCTTGGAGGGGGCACCTACGAGCAGTACTTC. Protein sequence: CSVLGGGTYEQYF. The chain couples TRBV29-1 to TRBJ2-7, with a tentative D call TRBD1 (7 bases). The CDR3 has 13 residues. CDR1 and CDR2 (germline): SQVTM, ANQGSEA. V gave up 5 bases and J gave up 2 bases, with 13 bases separating them.

V gene TRBV19 combines with J gene TRBJ2-1, with 11 bases lining up with TRBD2. The V segment lost 7 bases and the J segment 3 bases; nucleotides outside the gene matches: 5. The CDR3 spans 15 residues. Germline V lookup: CDR1 LNHDA, CDR2 SQIVND (reference sequence). The CDR3 here is CASTIAGGDYNEQFF. The CDR3 nucleotides are TGTGCCAGTACCATAGCGGGGGGGGACTACAATGAGCAGTTCTTC.

This clone was detected only once. The chain combines TRBV6-1 with TRBJ2-5; D gene unclear. There are 15 residues in the CDR3. Germline CDR1 is MNHNS and CDR2 is SASEGT. Trimming left V 2 bases short and J 1 base short, with 11 bases between. CDR3 sequence: CASSEFHSGQETQYF. CDR3 in DNA: TGTGCCAGCAGTGAATTCCATAGTGGCCAAGAGACCCAGTACTTC.

This clone was detected once. The V call is TRBV18, the J call TRBJ2-1; no clear D gene. In germline, CDR1 is KGHSH, CDR2 LQKENI. V was cut by 4 bases and J by 5 bases, with 6 bases left in between. CDR3 length equals 12 residues. In DNA form, the CDR3 reads TGTGCCAGCTCACTACGGGACAATGAGCAGTTCTTC. This encodes CASSLRDNEQFF.

The chain recombines TRBV3-1 (or the pseudogene TRBV3-2) with TRBJ2-1, with 7 bases lining up with TRBD2. The CDR3 has 16 amino acids. Trimming at V came to 0 bases and at J to 2 bases, leaving 4 bases not matched to a gene. Germline-derived CDR1 and CDR2 are LGHDT and YNNKEL (reference sequence). CDR3 in amino acids: CASSQDVLAAYNEQFF. DNA for the CDR3: TGTGCCAGCAGCCAAGATGTCCTAGCGGCCTACAATGAGCAGTTCTTC.

The rearrangement links TRBV19 to TRBJ1-2, with 11 nucleotides matching TRBD1. Germline V CDR1 and CDR2: LNHDA, SQIVND (reference sequence). The CDR3 extends over 18 amino acids. V trimming: 3 bases; J trimming: 2 bases; junction bases outside the gene matches: 11. The CDR3 DNA sequence: TGTGCCAGTAGTATGAGCCGGACAGGGGGCCTTTGGAACTATGGCTACACCTTC. Its protein is CASSMSRTGGLWNYGYTF.

The V gene is TRBV29-1, the J gene TRBJ2-5, with a tentative D call TRBD1 (5 bases). V shed 2 bases and J shed 5 bases, with 12 bases lying between them. From germline, CDR1 is SQVTM and CDR2 ANQGSEA. The CDR3 has 13 residues. CDR3 sequence: CSVERRGHETQYF. CDR3 DNA: TGCAGCGTTGAAAGAAGGGGTCACGAGACCCAGTACTTC.

The chain uses TRBV2 and TRBJ2-1; 10 bases are shared with TRBD2. Germline V gene sequence: CDR1 SNHLY, CDR2 FYNNEI. The junction had 8 bases not matched to a gene; V was cut back by 5 bases and J by 16 bases. The CDR3 totals 12 residues. In nucleotides, the CDR3 is TGTGCCAGCAGTTTACAGCGGGGGGGCTTTTTCTTC. It specifies CASSLQRGGFFF.

The genes are TRBV3-1 (or the pseudogene TRBV3-2) and TRBJ2-1, with 8 bases identical to TRBD1. The junction had 8 bases not matched to a gene; V was cut back by 4 bases and J by 3 bases. CDR1 is LGHDT, CDR2 YNNKEL, per germline (reference sequence). The CDR3 spans 16 residues. The CDR3 here is CASSRDAGGGYNEQFF. CDR3 nucleotides: TGTGCCAGCAGCCGAGACGCAGGGGGCGGCTACAATGAGCAGTTCTTC.

This clone occurred a few times. In DNA form, the CDR3 reads TGTGCCAGCAGTTTAGCTAGCTCCACAGATACGCAGTATTTT. Protein: CASSLASSTDTQYF. The V and J genes are TRBV28 and TRBJ2-3; possible D gene TRBD2, 5 bases. Trimming cost V 2 bases and J 2 bases, with 8 bases left between them. The CDR3 is made up of 14 amino acids. Germline CDR1 reads MDHEN; CDR2 reads SYDVKM.

This chain connects TRBV7-8 to TRBJ2-7; the match to TRBD1 covers 7 bases. CDR1 is SGHVS, CDR2 FQNEAQ, per germline. With V trimmed by 1 base and J by 0 bases, 0 bases remained unmatched. CDR3 length equals 14 residues. This CDR3 reads CASSLGDSSYEQYF. The CDR3 DNA reads as TGTGCCAGCAGCTTAGGGGACAGCTCCTACGAGCAGTACTTC.

The chain combines TRBV6-5 with TRBJ2-3, with 7 positions matching TRBD2. The length of the CDR3 is 15 residues. The ends lost 5 bases at V and 6 bases at J; junction bases unmatched: 11. The V gene's germline CDR1 is MNHEY and CDR2 SVGAGI. The CDR3 reads CASSPGGVSSDTQYF. The DNA of the CDR3 is TGTGCCAGCAGTCCGGGAGGAGTGAGTTCCGATACGCAGTATTTT.

The table lists this clone with a few counts. This sequence joins TRBV5-4 and TRBJ1-3, with 7 nucleotides matching TRBD1. Germline V gives CDR1 SGHNT, CDR2 YYREEE (reference sequence). The CDR3 consists of 16 residues. After removal of 4 bases from V and 0 bases from J, the junction contained 7 bases not matched to a gene. Written as DNA, the CDR3 is TGTGCCAGCAGCCGTACAGGGGTCAGCTCTGGAAACACCATATATTTT. Amino acids: CASSRTGVSSGNTIYF.

This chain joins TRBV5-1 and TRBJ2-1; 8 bases match TRBD2. The germline CDR1 and CDR2 sequences are SGHRS and YFSETQ. J lost 3 bases, V lost 4 bases, and 6 bases had no gene match. CDR3 size: 15 residues. The CDR3 nucleotides are TGCGCCAGCAGCCCGGCCGGGGGGGGCTACAATGAGCAGTTCTTC. Its protein product is CASSPAGGGYNEQFF.

The CDR3 nucleotides read TGCGCCAGCAGACTAGCGGATGAAGAGACCCAGTACTTC. Amino acids: CASRLADEETQYF. This chain links TRBV5-1 with TRBJ2-5; 8 bases line up with TRBD2. The length of the CDR3 is 13 residues. CDR1 is SGHRS, CDR2 YFSETQ, per germline. V was clipped by 5 bases and J by 3 bases; unmatched bases: 3.

This clone was counted a single time. The V gene is TRBV5-1, the J gene TRBJ1-1; TRBD1 might be the D (5 bases). CDR1 and CDR2 from the germline V gene are SGHRS and YFSETQ. The CDR3 runs 13 residues. Trimming stripped 4 bases from V and 3 bases from J, with 10 bases between. The CDR3 loop is CASSVGEDTEAFF. The CDR3 region has the DNA TGCGCCAGCAGCGTGGGGGAGGACACTGAAGCTTTCTTT.

The chain uses TRBV5-1 and TRBJ2-7; D is undetermined. In germline, CDR1 is SGHRS, CDR2 YFSETQ. The CDR3 has 9 amino acids. The CDR3 spells CAPRYEQYF. The CDR3 DNA follows: TGCGCGCCGCGGTACGAGCAGTACTTC.

The chain joins TRBV28 to TRBJ2-5; the match to TRBD2 covers 7 bases. Germline V CDR1 and CDR2: MDHEN, SYDVKM. J lost 1 base, V lost 11 bases, and 4 bases had no gene match. The CDR3 length is 12 residues. The CDR3 bases are TGTGCCGGGGGGACTACCCAAGAGACCCAGTACTTC. Encoded protein: CAGGTTQETQYF.

This chain connects TRBV2 to TRBJ1-4, with 11 bases identical to TRBD1. The CDR3 is 15 residues long. V shed 4 bases, J shed 6 bases, and the junction held 4 bases outside the gene matches. Per germline, CDR1 SNHLY and CDR2 FYNNEI. The CDR3 DNA sequence: TGTGCCAGCAGTGCGGACAGGGGGCAGTATGAAAAACTGTTTTTT. It translates to CASSADRGQYEKLFF.

V is TRBV5-5 and J is TRBJ1-4; D is perhaps TRBD1 (5 bases). The V gene's germline CDR1 is SGHKS and CDR2 YYEKEE (reference sequence). V was cut by 4 bases and J by 8 bases, with 15 bases left in between. The CDR3 covers 14 residues. In DNA form, the CDR3 reads TGTGCCAGCAGCCTCAGGGCGCCGGGCGAAAAACTGTTTTTT. This sequence encodes CASSLRAPGEKLFF.

The chain is built from TRBV6-2 or TRBV6-3 and TRBJ2-3; TRBD2 matches 8 bases. This CDR3 region has 16 residues. Germline CDR1 MNHEY, CDR2 SVGEGT. The junction had 13 bases not matched to a gene; V was cut back by 2 bases and J by 9 bases. The CDR3 loop is CASSYGLANTGGTQYF. The CDR3 DNA sequence: TGTGCCAGCAGTTACGGACTAGCTAATACTGGGGGCACGCAGTATTTT.

The chain joins TRBV5-4 to TRBJ2-1; no reliable D call. V lost 2 bases, J lost 0 bases, and 12 bases lay in between. The CDR3 sequence is 16 residues long. The V gene's germline CDR1 is SGHNT and CDR2 YYREEE (reference sequence). CDR3 loop: CASSLYKTFSYNEQFF. The CDR3, as DNA: TGTGCCAGCAGCTTATATAAAACTTTCTCCTACAATGAGCAGTTCTTC.

A few counts support this clone. This sequence joins TRBV19 and TRBJ2-3; 15 positions match TRBD2. Germline V gives CDR1 LNHDA, CDR2 SQIVND (reference sequence). This CDR3 is built from 16 residues. Unmatched junction bases numbered 7, after V lost 4 bases and J lost 8 bases. The CDR3 nucleotides read TGTGCCAGTAGTACCGTGGGACTAGCGGGAGGAGGTACGCAGTATTTT. It encodes CASSTVGLAGGGTQYF.

This clone was seen a handful of times. V gene TRBV6-5 combines with J gene TRBJ1-3, with TRBD1 as a possible D gene (6 bases). The V gene lost 6 bases and the J gene lost 0 bases, with 12 bases spanning the gap. The CDR3 contains 15 residues. Germline CDR1 reads MNHEY; CDR2 reads SVGAGI. The CDR3 DNA is TGTGCCAGCAGGAGCAGGGGATTCTCTGGAAACACCATATATTTT. Its translation: CASRSRGFSGNTIYF.

The chain joins TRBV27 to TRBJ2-5, with 9 bases aligning to TRBD1. Germline CDR1 reads MNHEY; CDR2 reads SMNVEV (reference sequence). The CDR3 length is 17 residues. J lost 3 bases, V lost 3 bases, and 11 bases had no gene match. The CDR3 region is CASSFLSADRGKETQYF. CDR3 nucleotides: TGTGCCAGCAGTTTTTTAAGTGCGGACAGGGGTAAAGAGACCCAGTACTTC.

This CDR3 reads CASSHSGDTGELFF. DNA for the CDR3: TGTGCCAGCAGCCACAGCGGAGACACCGGGGAGCTGTTTTTT. The chain joins TRBV6-2 or TRBV6-3 to TRBJ2-2; possible D gene TRBD2, 5 bases. The CDR3 spans 14 residues. V was clipped by 6 bases and J by 3 bases, with 11 bases between them. Germline assignment: CDR1 MNHEY and CDR2 SVGEGT.

The genes are TRBV7-9 and TRBJ2-3, with TRBD2 as a possible D gene (5 bases). In germline, CDR1 is SEHNR, CDR2 FQNEAQ (reference sequence). Trimming stripped 3 bases from V and 2 bases from J, with 12 bases between. This CDR3 is 15 amino acids long. The CDR3, as DNA: TGTGCCAGCAGCTTTCAACTAGACCCCACAGATACGCAGTATTTT. Protein: CASSFQLDPTDTQYF.